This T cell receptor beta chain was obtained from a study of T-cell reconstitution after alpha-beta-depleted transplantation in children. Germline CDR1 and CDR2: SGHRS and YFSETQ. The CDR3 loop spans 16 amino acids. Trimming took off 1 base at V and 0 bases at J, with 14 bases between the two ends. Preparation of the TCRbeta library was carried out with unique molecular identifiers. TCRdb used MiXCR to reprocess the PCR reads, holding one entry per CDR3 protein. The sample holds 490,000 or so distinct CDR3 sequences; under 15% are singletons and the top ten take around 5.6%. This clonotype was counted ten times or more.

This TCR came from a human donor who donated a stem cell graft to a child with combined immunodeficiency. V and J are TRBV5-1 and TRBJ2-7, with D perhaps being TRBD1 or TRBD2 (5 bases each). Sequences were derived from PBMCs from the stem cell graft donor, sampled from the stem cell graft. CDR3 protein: CASSLYSGRISYEQYF. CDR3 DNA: TGCGCCAGCAGCTTGTATTCGGGACGGATCTCCTACGAGCAGTACTTC.